This T cell receptor beta chain came from a study of cytomegalovirus exposure and HLA in healthy donors. Study details: In a later analysis, it was reported that the roughly 120 validation repertoires had been produced on the same platform as the roughly 700 repertoires belonging to the first cohort.

Worth noting for this clone: The antigen remains unidentified.

Study-wide points: Some TCR beta chains (more than 150 of them) were listed as cytomegalovirus-associated.

Profiling relied on immunoSEQ multiplex PCR, and the TCRdb table lists in-frame clones only, not all of them. In the table there are about 360,000 clones, roughly 89% of which are singletons. CDR1 and CDR2 (germline): SGHDN, FVKESK. The CDR3 is made up of 17 amino acids. V shed 0 bases, J shed 7 bases, and the junction held 11 bases outside the gene matches. This receptor was obtained from a woman younger than 35 in good health and CMV-seronegative. The specimen sequenced was PBMCs. The chain has TRBV14 and TRBJ1-5, with 8 bases matching TRBD1. The CDR3 coding sequence is TGTGCCAGCAGCCAAGACCCGCGGGGAGACAGGGGCCAGCCCCAGCATTTT. Residues: CASSQDPRGDRGQPQHF.